This paragraph reports one T cell receptor (beta chain). The antigen is unknown. One end of the junction varies from germline; a read error may be responsible. Germline CDR1 SEHNR, CDR2 FQNEAQ (reference sequence). CDR3 length: 13 amino acids. The entry originates in a study of shared clonotypes between healthy human individuals. The table came from immunoSEQ multiplex PCR; TCRdb's copy has only in-frame clones and leaves some out. The sample shows 1.5 million to 2.5 million clones, roughly 94% of them seen only once. Naive CD8 cells comprised CD45RO-negative, CCR7-positively selected cells, excluding terminally differentiated effector memory CD45RA+ cells. Broader study findings: Rarefaction revealed incomplete sorted-subset sequencing despite large depth.

What was sequenced was naive CD8+ T cells sorted from blood. This receptor was obtained from a man younger than 35 in good health. V usage is TRBV7-9 and J usage is TRBJ1-2; D is possibly TRBD1 (6 bases). The DNA of the CDR3 is TGTGCCAGCAGCAACCCTAACAGGGTCGGATGCGCCTTC. Translated: CASSNPNRVGCAF. The whole variable domain, remainder taken from reference TRBV7-9 and TRBJ1-2, is DTGVSQNPRHKITKRGQNVTFRCDPISEHNRLYWYRQTLGQGPEFLTYFQNEAQLEKSRLLSDRFSAERPKGSFSTLEIQRTEQGDSAMYLCASSNPNRVGCAFGSGTRLTVV.